This record concerns one T cell receptor beta chain sequence. As yet, its antigen is unknown. This sample was included in a study of cytomegalovirus exposure and HLA in healthy donors. General study points: Trimming of TCR beta V- and J-genes showed a link, identified in a later analysis, to a missense DCLRE1C variant.

V was cut by 3 bases and J by 6 bases, with 8 bases left in between. Germline CDR1 is GTSNPN and CDR2 is SVGIG (reference sequence). This CDR3 has 12 residues. Primers for the PCR totalled 60 Vbeta and 13 Jbeta. TCRdb's copy holds only in-frame clones and misses some; the assay was immunoSEQ multiplex PCR. The repertoire table contains under 200,000 clones. Sequencing was carried out using PBMCs. The V and J genes are TRBV30 and TRBJ1-4; D remains unclear. The receptor comes from a man aged 25 to 45 in good health and CMV-seronegative. CDR3 residues: CAWRKADEKLFF. Written as DNA, the CDR3 is TGTGCCTGGAGAAAGGCGGATGAAAAACTGTTTTTT.